The present entry profiles one T cell receptor beta chain with its context. Trimming cost V 7 bases and J 0 bases, with 7 bases left between them. This CDR3 is 14 amino acids long. Germline V lookup: CDR1 SGHNT, CDR2 YENEEA. RNA amounts of roughly 0.45 to 1 ug underwent reverse transcription with random hexamers. TCRdb re-derived calls from the immunoSEQ multiplex PCR reads in MiXCR, one entry per CDR3 protein. The repertoire holds about 130,000 distinct CDR3 sequences, 95% seen once, with 0.18% in the top ten. The data originate from a study of CD8 T cells in Susac syndrome. The specimen sequenced was CD8+ T cells from PBMCs. The clonotype comes from a human donor with Susac syndrome. The chain couples TRBV11-3 to TRBJ2-6, with no clear D. CDR3: CASKDTSGANVLTF. CDR3 nucleotide sequence: TGTGCCAGCAAAGATACCTCTGGGGCCAACGTCCTGACTTTC. The whole variable domain, filled in from reference TRBV11-3 and TRBJ2-6, reads EAGVVQSPRYKIIEKKQPVAFWCNPISGHNTLYWYLQNLGQGPELLIRYENEEAVDDSQLPKDRFSAERLKGVDSTLKIQPAELGDSAVYLCASKDTSGANVLTFGAGSRLTVL.